This paragraph reports one TCR beta chain. The entry originates in a study of memory CD4+ T cells and cytomegalovirus serostatus. This table comes from immunoSEQ multiplex PCR, and its TCRdb copy is limited to in-frame clones, with some not included. The table shows about 60,000 clones, with 70% to 75% occurring only once. Single viable CD3+CD4+CD8-CD45RO+ cells were sorted as the memory CD4+ T cells. V shed 4 bases, J shed 5 bases, and the junction held 11 bases outside the gene matches. CDR3 length equals 18 residues. The V gene's germline CDR1 is MGHRA and CDR2 YSYEKL. The source is an adult in good health and CMV-seropositive. The genes are TRBV4-1 and TRBJ2-4; TRBD2 matches 13 bases. Source material: memory CD4+ T cells from blood. Written as DNA, the CDR3 is TGCGCCAGCAGCCTTCAGCCAACGACTAGCGGGAGGCAAAACATTCAGTACTTC. Translation: CASSLQPTTSGRQNIQYF.